This TCR beta chain was recorded in a study of regulatory dendritic cells for organ transplantation. Notes on this clone: Its antigen is undetermined.

Memory T cells were CD45RO+, naive were CD45RA+, sorted by FACS. Study-level results: Alloreactive memory CD8+ T cell pools varied considerably between individuals.

V gave up 5 bases and J gave up 5 bases; unmatched junction bases: 7. The CDR3 contains 15 residues. Germline V gene sequence: CDR1 SGHAT, CDR2 FQNNGV. Clones were sequenced by immunoSEQ multiplex PCR, and TCRdb holds only the in-frame ones, with some missing. Of approximately 35,000 clones in the sample, roughly nine tenths are singletons; the top ten hold more than 0.055%. This TCR came from a human donor in good health. The specimen was naive CD4+ T cells from blood. Subset meaning: CD45RA+ naive T cells. This chain joins TRBV11-2 and TRBJ2-5; 11 bases line up with TRBD2. CDR3 nucleotides: TGTGCCAGCAGCCTCGGACTAGCGGGCGGCGAGACCCAGTACTTC. Its translation is CASSLGLAGGETQYF. The whole variable domain, remainder taken from reference TRBV11-2 and TRBJ2-5, is EAGVAQSPRYKIIEKRQSVAFWCNPISGHATLYWYQQILGQGPKLLIQFQNNGVVDDSQLPKDRFSAERLKGVDSTLKIQPAKLEDSAVYLCASSLGLAGGETQYFGPGTRLLVL.